A single TCR beta chain is shown here with its context. Its antigen is not identified. Each single cDNA molecule received a unique molecular identifier. One entry per CDR3 protein, called by TCRdb with MiXCR from the 5' RACE reads. This table holds just over 70,000 distinct CDR3 sequences, roughly an eighth found once. The data belong to a study of early T cells in non-severe SARS-CoV-2 infection. The overall study: Bulk RNA taken from unsorted whole blood was sequenced, leaving chains unpaired. Study-wide points: Matching against VDJdb likely underestimated virus-specific expansions, favoring anti-spike CD8.

Sequenced input: whole blood. This TCR came from an adult who was a healthcare worker with PCR-confirmed SARS-CoV-2 infection or an uninfected control (not recorded which).

CDR3 DNA sequence: TGTGCCAGCAGCCTGACACCGAACACTGAAGCTTTCTTT. Translated, it gives CASSLTPNTEAFF. The chain combines TRBV12-3 or TRBV12-4 with TRBJ1-1; D unresolved. The V end lost 6 bases, the J end lost 1 base, and 9 bases lay between the germline ends. The length of the CDR3 is 13 residues.